A single TCR beta chain is shown here with its context. The antigen is not known. Germline assignment: CDR1 MNHEY and CDR2 SVGAGI. V lost 6 bases, J lost 2 bases, and 13 bases lay in between. CDR3 size: 15 residues. This sample was taken from a study of shared clonotypes between healthy human individuals. Findings and limits, study-wide: Sample collection involved blood only; tissue repertoires are likely different. Donor clonotype sharing was expected to depend on sequencing depth.

Authors' processing steps: Filtering differed since immunoSEQ provided only junctions, with no quality scores. Using immunoSEQ multiplex PCR, the repertoire was profiled, and TCRdb retains in-frame clones only, with some absent. D and trimming were read from the DNA, whereas the V and J calls and clone size are those reported in that table. Here the sample spans millions of clones, over 85% being singletons. Sequencing was performed on naive CD4+ T cells sorted from blood. Subset specified: CD45RA+ positively selected. This rearrangement joins TRBV6-5 to TRBJ1-4; D possibly corresponds to TRBD1 (5 bases). This sequence originates from a young man in good health. This chain's CDR3 is CASRGPGPTNEKLFF. The CDR3 DNA sequence: TGTGCCAGCAGGGGGCCGGGACCGACTAATGAAAAACTGTTTTTT.